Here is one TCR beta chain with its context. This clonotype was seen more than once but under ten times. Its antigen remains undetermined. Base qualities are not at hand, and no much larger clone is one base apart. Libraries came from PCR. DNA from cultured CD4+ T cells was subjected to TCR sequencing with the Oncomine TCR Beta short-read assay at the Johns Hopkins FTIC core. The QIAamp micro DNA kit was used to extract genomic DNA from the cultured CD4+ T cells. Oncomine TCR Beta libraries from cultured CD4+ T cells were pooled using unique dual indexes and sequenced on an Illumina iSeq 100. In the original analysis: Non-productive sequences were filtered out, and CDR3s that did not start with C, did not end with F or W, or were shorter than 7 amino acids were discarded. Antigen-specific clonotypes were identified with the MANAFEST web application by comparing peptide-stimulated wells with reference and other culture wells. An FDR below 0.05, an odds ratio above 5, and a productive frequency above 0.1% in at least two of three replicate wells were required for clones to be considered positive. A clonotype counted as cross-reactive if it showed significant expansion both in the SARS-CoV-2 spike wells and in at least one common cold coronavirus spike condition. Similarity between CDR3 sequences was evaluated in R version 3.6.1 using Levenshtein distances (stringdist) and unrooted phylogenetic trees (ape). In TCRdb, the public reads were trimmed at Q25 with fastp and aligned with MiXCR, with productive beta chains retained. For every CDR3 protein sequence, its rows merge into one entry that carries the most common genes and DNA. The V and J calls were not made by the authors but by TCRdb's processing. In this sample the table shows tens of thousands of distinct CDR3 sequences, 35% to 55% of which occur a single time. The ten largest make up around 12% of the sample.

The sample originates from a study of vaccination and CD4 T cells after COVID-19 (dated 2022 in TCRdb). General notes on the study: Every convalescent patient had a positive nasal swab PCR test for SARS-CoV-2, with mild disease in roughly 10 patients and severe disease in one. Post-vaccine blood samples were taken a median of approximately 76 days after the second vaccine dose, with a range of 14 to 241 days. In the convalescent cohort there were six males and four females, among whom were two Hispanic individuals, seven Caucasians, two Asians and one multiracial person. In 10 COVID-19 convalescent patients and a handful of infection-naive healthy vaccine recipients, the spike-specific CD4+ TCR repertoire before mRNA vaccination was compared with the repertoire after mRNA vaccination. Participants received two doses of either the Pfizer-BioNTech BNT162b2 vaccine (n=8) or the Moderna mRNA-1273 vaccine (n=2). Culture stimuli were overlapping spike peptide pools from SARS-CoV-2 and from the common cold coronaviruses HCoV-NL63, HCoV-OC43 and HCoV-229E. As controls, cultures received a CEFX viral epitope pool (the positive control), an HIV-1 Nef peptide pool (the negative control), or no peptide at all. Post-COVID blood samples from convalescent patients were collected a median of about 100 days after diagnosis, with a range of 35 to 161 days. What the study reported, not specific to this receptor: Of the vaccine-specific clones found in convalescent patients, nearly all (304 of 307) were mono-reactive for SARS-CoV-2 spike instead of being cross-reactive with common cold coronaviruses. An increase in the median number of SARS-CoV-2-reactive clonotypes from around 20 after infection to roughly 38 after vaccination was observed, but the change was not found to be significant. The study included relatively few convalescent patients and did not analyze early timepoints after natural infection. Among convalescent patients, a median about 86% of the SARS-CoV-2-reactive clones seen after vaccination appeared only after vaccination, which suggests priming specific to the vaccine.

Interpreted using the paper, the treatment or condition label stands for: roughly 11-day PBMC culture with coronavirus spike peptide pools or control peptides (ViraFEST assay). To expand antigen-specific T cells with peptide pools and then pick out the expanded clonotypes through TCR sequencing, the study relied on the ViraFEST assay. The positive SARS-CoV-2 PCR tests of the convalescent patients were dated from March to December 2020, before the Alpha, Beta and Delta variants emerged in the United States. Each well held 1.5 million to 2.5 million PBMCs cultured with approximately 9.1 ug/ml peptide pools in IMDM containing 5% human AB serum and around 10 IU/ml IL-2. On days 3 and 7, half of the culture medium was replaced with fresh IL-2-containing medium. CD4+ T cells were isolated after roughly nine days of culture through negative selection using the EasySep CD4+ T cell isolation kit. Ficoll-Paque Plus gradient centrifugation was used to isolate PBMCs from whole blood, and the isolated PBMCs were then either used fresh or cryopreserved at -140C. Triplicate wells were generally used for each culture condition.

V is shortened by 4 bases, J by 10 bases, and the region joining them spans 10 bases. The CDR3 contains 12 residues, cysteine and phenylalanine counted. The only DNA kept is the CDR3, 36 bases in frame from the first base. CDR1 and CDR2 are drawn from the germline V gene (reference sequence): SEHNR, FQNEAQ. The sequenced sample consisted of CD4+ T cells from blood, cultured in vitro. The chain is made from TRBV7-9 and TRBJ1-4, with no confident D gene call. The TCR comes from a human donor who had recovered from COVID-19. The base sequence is TGTGCCAGCAGCTCGGCGAGGCGAAAACTGTTTTTT. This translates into CASSSARRKLFF.